This T cell receptor beta chain was retrieved from a study of graft-versus-host responses after intestinal transplantation. The V and J ends lost 4 bases and 6 bases, in that order; junction bases with no gene match: 5. The V gene's germline CDR1 is SGDLS and CDR2 YYNGEE. The CDR3 is 13 residues long. Assay used: immunoSEQ multiplex PCR; TCRdb lists only in-frame clones, some missing. The table includes approximately 11,000 clones, more than 70% detected once. This clone is medium-sized (0.01 to 0.1%) by share. This specimen was PBMCs, taken around 490 days after intestinal transplant. This chain uses TRBV9 with TRBJ2-7; 9 positions agree with TRBD1. The source is a human patient who received an intestinal transplant, so some T cells may come from the graft donor. CDR3 DNA sequence: TGTGCCAGCAGCACGGGACAGGGCACCGAGCAGTACTTC. This translates into CASSTGQGTEQYF.